A selection of T cell receptor beta chains follows, all from one sample in a study of blood T cell repertoires in COVID-19. Produced via immunoSEQ multiplex PCR; TCRdb's table is partial and in-frame only. The sample holds about 280,000 clones, about 90% seen once. Sequencing was done on a sample of peripheral blood. Every receptor here comes from a woman in her 30s who had recovered from COVID-19. The CDR3 runs from the conserved cysteine through the conserved F or W. A D gene is named only where the DNA matches it firmly. Expanded clones are given a class, and other clones once, few, many or no size at all.

TRBD1,NA,TRBV4-1,TRBJ2-7,TGCGCCAGCAGCCATATAAGCCGGGACAGGACCTACGAGCAGTACTTC,CASSHISRDRTYEQYF
NA,few,TRBV19,TRBJ2-2,TGTGCCAGTAGTATAGGGGGGACACCAACCGGGGAGCTGTTTTTT,CASSIGGTPTGELFF
NA,NA,TRBV5-4,TRBJ2-7,TGTGCCAGCACCCCGGGCCCGGGGGGCAGCTCCTACGAGCAGTACTTC,CASTPGPGGSSYEQYF
NA,NA,TRBV19,TRBJ2-2,TGTGCCAGTAGTCCGACAGGTCGGAACACCGGGGAGCTGTTTTTT,CASSPTGRNTGELFF
NA,NA,TRBV1,TRBJ1-1,TGCACCAGCAGCCAAACAGGGCCCCGTGAAGCTTTCTTT,CTSSQTGPREAFF
TRBD1,NA,TRBV2,TRBJ1-3,TGTGCCAGCAGTTGGGACAGCTCTGGAAACACCATATATTTT,CASSWDSSGNTIYF
TRBD1,NA,TRBV5-5,TRBJ1-3,TGTGCCAGCAGCTTGGTGAAGGGGGCAGGGAGCAGAGACACCATATATTTT,CASSLVKGAGSRDTIYF
TRBD2,once,TRBV29-1,TRBJ2-2,TGCAGCGTCCAACTAGCGGGGAACACCGGGGAGCTGTTTTTT,CSVQLAGNTGELFF
NA,NA,TRBV6-2/TRBV6-3,TRBJ1-1,TGTGCCAGCAGTTTAGGGGCTTTGGACACTGAAGCTTTCTTT,CASSLGALDTEAFF
TRBD1,once,TRBV5-4,TRBJ2-7,TGTGCCAGCAGCTTGGGGGGACAGGGCTCCTACGAGCAGTACTTC,CASSLGGQGSYEQYF
NA,NA,TRBV19,TRBJ2-7,TGTGCCAGTAGTATAGATGCCGCGCCCTACGAGCAGTACTTC,CASSIDAAPYEQYF
NA,NA,TRBV6-5,TRBJ1-2,TGTGCCAGCAGTTTTCAGGGAAGTGGCTACACCTTC,CASSFQGSGYTF
NA,NA,TRBV11-2,TRBJ2-7,TGTGCCAGCAGCTTAGGCGCGGGGGCGGCATACGAGCAGTACTTC,CASSLGAGAAYEQYF
NA,NA,TRBV3-1/TRBV3-2,TRBJ2-3,TGTGCCAGCAGCCAAGTGAGTAGATTCGATACGCAGTATTTT,CASSQVSRFDTQYF
NA,once,TRBV9,TRBJ2-5,TGTGCCAGCAGCGTAGGAGGGAACCAAGAGACCCAGTACTTC,CASSVGGNQETQYF
NA,NA,TRBV25-1,TRBJ1-2,TGTGCCAGCAGTGCGACAGGATATGGCTACACCTTC,CASSATGYGYTF
TRBD2,NA,TRBV2,TRBJ2-7,TGTGCCAGCAGTGTGGCGGGAGGGGCAGGTTACGAGCAGTACTTC,CASSVAGGAGYEQYF
NA,NA,TRBV5-6,TRBJ2-5,TGTGCCAGCAGCCTCCCCTCCGGGGAGACCCAGTACTTC,CASSLPSGETQYF
TRBD2,NA,TRBV11-2,TRBJ2-1,TGTGCCAGCAGCTTAGCCCGAGGACTAGCGGGGGGGCCGGGCAATGAGCAGTTCTTC,CASSLARGLAGGPGNEQFF
TRBD1,few,TRBV12-5,TRBJ1-3,TGTGCTAGTGCCCAGGGGGCTGGAAACACCATATATTTT,CASAQGAGNTIYF
TRBD1,NA,TRBV27,TRBJ2-1,TGTGCCAGCAGTCCCGACAGGGTTCGGAATGAGCAGTTCTTC,CASSPDRVRNEQFF
TRBD1,NA,TRBV6-5,TRBJ1-6,TGTGCCAGCAGTACACGACAGGGAAACAATTCACCCCTCCACTTT,CASSTRQGNNSPLHF
NA,NA,TRBV5-1,TRBJ1-4,TGCGCCAGCAGCTTGGATATGAGGGATGAAAAACTGTTTTTT,CASSLDMRDEKLFF